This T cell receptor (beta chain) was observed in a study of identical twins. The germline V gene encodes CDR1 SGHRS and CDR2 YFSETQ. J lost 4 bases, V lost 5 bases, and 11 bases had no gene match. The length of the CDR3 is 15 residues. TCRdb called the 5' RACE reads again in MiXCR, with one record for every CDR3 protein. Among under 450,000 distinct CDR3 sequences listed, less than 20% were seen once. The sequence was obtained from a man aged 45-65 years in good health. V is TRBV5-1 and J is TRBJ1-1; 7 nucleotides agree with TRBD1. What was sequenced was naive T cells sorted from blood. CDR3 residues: CASSEQGIGSTEAFF. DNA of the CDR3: TGCGCCAGCAGTGAACAGGGGATCGGGAGCACTGAAGCTTTCTTT.